This paragraph covers one T cell receptor beta chain sequence. This clone was recorded once. It has no known antigen specificity. Base qualities are not provided; no much larger clone lies one nucleotide away. The time point label on this specimen signifies: baseline, week 1 (first vaccination visit). This sample's treatment or condition label indicates: pre-vaccination baseline after standard-of-care therapy. Newly diagnosed WHO grade 3 or 4 IDH1-mutant astrocytomas showing loss of nuclear ATRX were present in the donors. The samples were drawn from NOA16, a multicentre, single-arm, open-label phase I trial in Germany that tested a mutant IDH1 peptide vaccine in humans for the first time. For immunogenicity testing, the blood drawn at visit V03 was used as the baseline sample. Genomic DNA for TCRB sequencing was extracted from EDTA blood using the DNeasy Blood and Tissue Kit. The CDR1 and CDR2 encoded by the germline V gene are SGHRS and YFSETQ. From its cysteine to its phenylalanine, the CDR3 spans 12 amino acids. The DNA shown is the 36-base CDR3, in frame from base 1. V and J are truncated by 2 bases and 1 base respectively, leaving an intervening sequence of 3 bases.

The data are from a study of a mutant IDH1 vaccine in newly diagnosed glioma (dated by TCRdb to the early 2020s). About the investigation overall: Of the 32 treated patients, about 62% were male and about 38% were female, and the mean age was 40.4 years. For exploratory analyses, longitudinal TCRB deep sequencing was carried out in about two dozen treated patients wherever samples were available. Peripheral blood was collected at six visits: V03 (baseline), V05, V07, V10, V12 and V13. Before enrollment, patients had received standard therapy of radiotherapy alone, temozolomide alone, or radiochemotherapy with temozolomide; most received the combination.

The library was made by the immunoSEQ multiplex PCR assay. Rearranged TCR beta chain sequences were amplified using the hsTCRB Kit according to the manufacturer's protocol. An Illumina MiSeq was used to sequence the TCRB libraries. Regarding the original processing steps: The kit vendor's proprietary platform handled demultiplexing, trimming and gene mapping. The clones in this table, taken by TCRdb from immuneACCESS, are in-frame only. Not every clone is retained; where verified, under half of the shortfall comes from an unresolved V gene, and the cause of the rest is unknown. V, J and clone size reflect that table, while D and trimming were determined from the DNA. The sample table holds 50,000 to 65,000 clones, of which around 80% were seen once. Approximately 1.8% of the sample is held by the ten biggest clonotypes. General findings and caveats noted by the study authors: Across multiple MHC alleles, vaccine-induced immune responses were seen in around 93% of patients. The authors noted that analyses of patient blood samples could not be reproduced because of sample limitations. Availability determined which PBMC samples were chosen for TCRB deep sequencing. Changes in the top peripheral T cell clonotypes picked up by TCRB sequencing did not appear to be linked to pseudoprogression.

The starting material was PBMCs, obtained from a glioma patient treated with radiotherapy, temozolomide or both. This sequence was found in a woman in her thirties or forties with glioma. The sequence joins TRBV5-1 to TRBJ1-1; the D gene is not confidently resolved. The nucleotide sequence is given as TGCGCCAGCAGCTTACAGAACACTGAAGCTTTCTTT. This yields the protein CASSLQNTEAFF.